These 8 T cell receptor beta chains share one sample of origin, sequenced in a study of cytotoxic CD8 clonotypes in ibrutinib-treated CLL. Measured with immunoSEQ multiplex PCR; TCRdb has only the in-frame clones, and not every one. The sample lists about 140,000 clones, approximately 77% occurring once. Sequencing was performed on PBMCs, taken after 12 months of ibrutinib treatment. The receptors were sampled from a human donor with chronic lymphocytic leukemia.

The V call is TRBV30, the J call TRBJ2-5; D is ambiguous. V was shortened by 2 bases and J by 5 bases, with 9 bases between the two germline ends. The CDR3 runs 12 residues. Per germline, CDR1 GTSNPN and CDR2 SVGIG (reference sequence). CDR3 nucleotide sequence: TGTGCCTGGAGTAAGGTCCGGGAGACCCAGTACTTC. Residues: CAWSKVRETQYF.

The chain uses TRBV5-6 and TRBJ2-3, with D possibly matching TRBD2 (5 bases). The CDR3 consists of 15 residues. Germline CDR1 SGHDT, CDR2 YYEEEE. V was trimmed by 0 bases and J by 1 base, leaving 9 bases between them. CDR3 loop: CASSLGRGGTDTQYF. CDR3 sequence (DNA): TGTGCCAGCAGCTTGGGACGGGGTGGCACAGATACGCAGTATTTT.

The chain is built from TRBV6-6 and TRBJ2-7; tentative D call: TRBD2 (6 bases). The CDR3 extends over 15 amino acids. CDR1 is MNHNY, CDR2 SVGAGI, per germline (reference sequence). The V gene lost 5 bases and the J gene lost 2 bases, with 16 bases spanning the gap. The CDR3 region is CASSDPGTYPYEQYF. In DNA form, the CDR3 reads TGTGCCAGCAGTGATCCCGGGACTTATCCCTACGAGCAGTACTTC.

This clone was seen once. V is TRBV27 and J is TRBJ1-3, with D possibly TRBD1 on 5 matching bases. This CDR3 has 15 residues. Germline CDR1 reads MNHEY; CDR2 reads SMNVEV (reference sequence). V was clipped by 6 bases and J by 0 bases, with 12 bases between them. The CDR3 is CASRSGRYSGNTIYF. The DNA for the CDR3 is TGTGCCAGCAGATCGGGGCGGTACTCTGGAAACACCATATATTTT.

CDR3 bases: TGTGCCAGCAGTTTCGCAGCTTCGGAGCAGTACTTC. As protein: CASSFAASEQYF. This chain links TRBV27 with TRBJ2-7; D is ambiguous. The germline V gene has CDR1 MNHEY and CDR2 SMNVEV (reference sequence). This CDR3 comprises 12 residues. V was pared by 3 bases and J by 7 bases, with 10 bases between.

The genes are TRBV7-2 and TRBJ2-3; D call uncertain. CDR3 length equals 13 residues. In germline, CDR1 is SGHTA, CDR2 FQGNSA. The V end was cut by 4 bases, the J end by 5 bases, with 10 bases between. CDR3 protein: CASSSGSRDTQYF. The CDR3 nucleotides are TGTGCCAGCAGCTCCGGATCTAGAGATACGCAGTATTTT.

The chain combines TRBV6-5 with TRBJ1-5; a possible D gene is TRBD1 (5 bases). The CDR3 spans 14 residues. V shed 5 bases and J shed 0 bases, with 8 bases lying between them. From germline, CDR1 is MNHEY and CDR2 SVGAGI. For the CDR3, the DNA is TGTGCCAGCAGTAGGGACGGTAGCAATCAGCCCCAGCATTTT. Translating it yields CASSRDGSNQPQHF.

This chain uses TRBV5-1 with TRBJ1-1; D gene unclear. With 0 bases removed from V and 4 bases from J, the gap between germline ends came to 4 bases. Germline V gene sequence: CDR1 SGHRS, CDR2 YFSETQ. CDR3 size: 12 residues. CDR3 loop: CASSLEATEAFF. The CDR3 DNA is TGCGCCAGCAGCTTGGAGGCCACTGAAGCTTTCTTT.